This TCR beta chain is drawn from a study of T cell responses to AZD1222 COVID-19 vaccine (dated by TCRdb to the early 2020s). About the study as a whole: TCR sequencing covered 233 trial participants: 207 given two doses of AZD1222 and 26 given two doses of MenACWY control vaccine. Trial participants were enrolled into age subgroups of 18-55, 56-69 and 70-plus years, which contained approximately 150, 30 and 60 TCR-sequenced participants, respectively. Overall results and qualifications from the work: No day 14 peak-response samples were available, so repertoires were characterized only after the peak T cell response. Most participants were white British and females outnumbered males, and the authors suggested that clonal diversity may have been underestimated. Reportedly, almost half of the unique spike-specific TCRs recognized epitopes lying outside the regions that are mutated in the B.1.351 and B.1.1.7 variants. After two AZD1222 doses, both the breadth and the depth of spike-specific TCRs were significantly higher than at day 0 and than in MenACWY recipients. Conclusions about previously exposed vaccinees are limited, since just 6 or 7 AZD1222 recipients were seropositive for SARS-CoV-2 at baseline. The vaccine-associated CD4 TCRs covered the entire spike protein, and the dominant responses fell in regions 160-218 and 743-854. The 56-69-year group was small, and its depth increase did not reach significance, likely because of low power.

With regard to this clone: Its cognate antigen has yet to be identified. Base quality data are lacking; no much larger clone is found one base away.

The CDR3 regions of human TCRbeta chains were subjected to immunosequencing. As for how the authors treated the data: Repertoire TCRs were checked for matches against a reference library of SARS-CoV-2-specific TCRs that had been generated using the MIRA antigen-specificity platform. Breadth was defined as the fraction of unique TCRs that were SARS-CoV-2-associated. Depth was defined as the fraction of total T cells that were SARS-CoV-2-associated. Using the MIRA data, each spike-specific TCR was assigned both to the spike region to which the TCR was reactive and to a CD4 or CD8 class. Log10-transformed breadth and depth values were compared by one-way ANOVA with Sidak's multiple comparisons tests. TCRdb provides this immuneACCESS table in a form limited to in-frame rearrangements. Some clones are lacking; in checked studies, under half of them reflect an unresolved V gene, and why the rest are absent is not known. That table supplies the V and J calls and clone size; D and trimming were determined from the DNA. The sample yields about 140,000 clones; approximately 92% were counted once. Around 3.5% of the sample belongs to the ten largest clones.

The time point tag for this specimen amounts to: about 28 days (+/-7) after the second vaccine dose. Because spike-specific TCR depth and breadth did not differ between the two schedules, AZD1222 recipients who got a second dose at roughly 4 weeks were pooled with those who got a second dose at roughly 12 weeks. Vaccinee samples came from UK trials COV001 and COV002, including a single-blind randomized controlled phase 2/3 trial of AZD1222 (ChAdOx1 nCoV-19) in healthy adults. Trial participant PBMC samples were collected at day 0 and day 28 after the second dose for TCRbeta chain sequencing. V drops 6 bases and J drops 7 bases, leaving 10 bases in between. From the cysteine up to the phenylalanine, the CDR3 has a length of 13 residues. Just CDR3 DNA is preserved here, 39 bases in frame from base 1.

This TCR derives from an adult who received the AZD1222 COVID-19 vaccine. The V and J segments used are TRBV12-3 or TRBV12-4 and TRBJ1-6; a tentative D call is TRBD1 (5 bases match). Sample: peripheral blood, taken 28 days after the second AZD1222 dose. The CDR3 in this case is CASRNDRNSPLHF. The DNA sequence follows: TGTGCCAGCAGAAACGACAGAAATTCACCCCTCCACTTT.